This T cell receptor (beta chain) derives from a study of blood T cell repertoires in COVID-19 (dated by TCRdb to the early 2020s). Study-level background: The collaborator samples originated in the United States, Italy and Spain and spanned the acute and convalescent phases of COVID-19. The material from the prospective study consisted of cDNA or gDNA derived from T cells, B-cell-depleted T cells, or PBMCs. The dataset comprised deeply sampled blood TCRbeta repertoires from subjects exposed to, actively infected with, or recovered from COVID-19. The repertoires were released in a freely available public database meant as a resource for research on the immune response to SARS-CoV-2. The samples were drawn from two sources: the first 160 participants of the ongoing ImmuneRACE study, and 950 to 1,500 subjects contributed by 6 global collaborators. Nearly every sample came with metadata listing a de-identified subject ID, COVID-19 status, age in years and sex. Where available, HLA class I and class II types were obtained from metadata supplied by the sample provider rather than from assay-based typing.

Points the paper makes about the study in general: The amount of clinical and demographic metadata varied by source and participant and was provided uncurated.

TCRbeta CDR3 regions were amplified from genomic DNA using the immunoSEQ Assay, a bias-controlled multiplex PCR. On the authors' methods: Nucleated cell counts per sample were estimated from amplification of reference gene primers within the assay. To quantify the absolute abundance of each unique TCRbeta CDR3 rearrangement, sequence reads were collapsed and filtered. Productive Simpson clonality was computed per sample as the square root of Simpson's diversity index over productive rearrangements. This immuneACCESS table, as held by TCRdb, lists in-frame sequences with V and J called but not all clones. Of the missing ones, under half trace to an unresolved V gene in checked studies; the others have no known cause. That table gives V, J and clone size, and the DNA gave D and trimming. This sample lists about 130,000 clones; roughly 86% were detected once. Jointly, the top ten make up 18% of the sample.

Samples from volunteer blood donors who had recovered from COVID-19 were contributed by a second Seattle source. Whole blood was collected in K2EDTA tubes by collaborating institutions according to the institutions' own protocols. For TCRbeta analysis, collaborator samples were shipped as frozen whole blood, as isolated PBMCs, or as DNA extracted from either sample type. According to the germline V gene, CDR1 reads SGHVS and CDR2 reads FQNEAQ. The CDR3, from cysteine to phenylalanine, totals 15 residues. CDR3 DNA is the only sequence kept; it has 45 bases, read in frame from the first base. The germline V end is reduced by 3 bases and the J end by 2 bases; junction bases left unmatched: 2. Comments on this clone: Its target antigen remains unknown. No much larger clonotype is one base removed from it; base qualities were not supplied.

Material for sequencing was peripheral blood. The receptor chain draws on TRBV7-8 and TRBJ2-5; 11 bases in the middle match TRBD2. The clonotype was recovered from a woman in her forties or fifties who had recovered from COVID-19. The CDR3: CASSLTSGDQETQYF. Read as DNA, the sequence is TGTGCCAGCAGCTTGACTAGCGGGGATCAAGAGACCCAGTACTTC.